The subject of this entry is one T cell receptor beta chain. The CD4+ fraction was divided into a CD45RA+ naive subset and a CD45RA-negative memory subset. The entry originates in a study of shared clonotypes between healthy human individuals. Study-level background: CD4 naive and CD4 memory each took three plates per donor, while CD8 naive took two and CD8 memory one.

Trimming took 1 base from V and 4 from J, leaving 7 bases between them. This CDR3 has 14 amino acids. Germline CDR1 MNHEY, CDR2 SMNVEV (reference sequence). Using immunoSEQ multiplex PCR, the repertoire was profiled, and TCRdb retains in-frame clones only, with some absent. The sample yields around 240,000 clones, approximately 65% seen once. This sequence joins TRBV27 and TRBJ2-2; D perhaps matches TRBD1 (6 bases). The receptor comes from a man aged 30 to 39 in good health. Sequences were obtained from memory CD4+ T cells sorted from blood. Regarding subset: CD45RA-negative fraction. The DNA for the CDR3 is TGTGCCAGCAGTTTATTGGGGGCCACCGGGGAGCTGTTTTTT. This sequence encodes CASSLLGATGELFF.